The 13 T cell receptor beta chains below all came from one sample that was sequenced in a study of radiation and T cells in renal cell carcinoma. The data were produced by immunoSEQ multiplex PCR, yet TCRdb's version contains in-frame clones alone and is incomplete. This table holds about 130,000 clones, about 88% found once. Time point in this sample: baseline pretreatment blood. Treatment of the sample: 15 Gy SBRT to primary tumor, nephrectomy 4 weeks later. Specimen: blood, collected from a patient whose treatment included radiotherapy and nephrectomy. The receptors were sampled from a woman aged 45-65 years with renal cell carcinoma.

This chain connects TRBV28 to TRBJ1-2, with D possibly TRBD1 on 5 matching bases. The CDR3 sequence is 15 residues long. Trimming removed 5 bases from V and 3 bases from J, with 16 bases in between. Germline CDR1 and CDR2: MDHEN and SYDVKM. The CDR3 DNA reads as TGTGCCAGCAGTCCCCATCCCGGGGCTGACTATGGCTACACCTTC. Amino acids: CASSPHPGADYGYTF.

V and J are TRBV7-9 and TRBJ1-2; TRBD1 matches at 9 bases. V lost 4 bases and J lost 7; bases outside the gene matches: 13. The CDR3 sequence is 16 residues long. The V gene's germline CDR1 is SEHNR and CDR2 FQNEAQ (reference sequence). CDR3 region: CASSYIRGQGVSGYTF. In DNA form, the CDR3 reads TGTGCCAGCAGCTATATCCGGGGACAGGGAGTTTCTGGCTACACCTTC.

The chain links TRBV6-6 to TRBJ1-1, with 8 bases identical to TRBD1. Looked up from germline, CDR1 is MNHNY and CDR2 is SVGAGI (reference sequence). CDR3 length: 14 residues. V lost 5 bases, J lost 5 bases, and 7 bases stayed unmatched. The CDR3 coding sequence is TGTGCCAGCAGTGCCTGGACAGGGAGGACTGAAGCTTTCTTT. Protein: CASSAWTGRTEAFF.

The V gene is TRBV19, the J gene TRBJ2-5, with D unclear. Germline CDR1 and CDR2: LNHDA and SQIVND (reference sequence). This CDR3 is built from 15 residues. V was clipped by 1 base and J by 2 bases, with 11 bases between them. The CDR3 DNA reads as TGTGCCAGTAGTATAGGACCATCTGGGCAAGAGACCCAGTACTTC. As protein: CASSIGPSGQETQYF.

This clone came up once. The chain is built from TRBV23-1 and TRBJ1-2, with D maybe TRBD1 (5 bases). TRBV23-1 is placed among ORFs of uncertain function. The V and J ends lost 1 base and 4 bases respectively, with 16 bases between them. There are 16 residues in the CDR3. This CDR3 reads CASSQLRQGYLYGYTF. The CDR3 bases are TGCGCCAGCAGTCAATTGCGGCAGGGTTACCTCTATGGCTACACCTTC.

The V and J genes are TRBV7-2 and TRBJ1-2; D is ambiguous. V was trimmed by 2 bases and J by 6 bases, leaving 16 bases between them. CDR3 length equals 15 residues. The germline V gene encodes CDR1 SGHTA and CDR2 FQGNSA. In DNA form, the CDR3 reads TGTGCCAGCAGCTTAAGGTCAGGTGGCGGGCATGGCTACACCTTC. This translates into CASSLRSGGGHGYTF.

The chain employs TRBV9 and TRBJ2-2; perhaps D is TRBD1 or TRBD2 (5 bases each). Deletions cut 5 bases from V and 3 bases from J, with 17 bases between. Looked up from germline, CDR1 is SGDLS and CDR2 is YYNGEE. This CDR3 spans 16 amino acids. This CDR3 is CASSDNRDLDTGELFF. Here the CDR3 DNA reads TGTGCCAGCAGTGACAACCGGGACCTCGACACCGGGGAGCTGTTTTTT.

In its sample, this clone was seen a few times. J is TRBJ1-1 and V is TRBV5-6; perhaps TRBD1 as D (5 bases). Per germline, CDR1 SGHDT and CDR2 YYEEEE. This CDR3 is built from 13 residues. With 2 bases removed from V and 10 bases from J, the gap between germline ends came to 15 bases. CDR3 loop: CASSLRDGEGAFF. CDR3 nucleotide sequence: TGTGCCAGCAGCTTACGGGACGGAGAGGGAGCTTTCTTT.

The sample holds a few counts of this clone. The CDR3 DNA is TGCAGTGCTAGAGATCCCGCGGCAGCTTTCTTT. Its protein product is CSARDPAAAFF. This chain uses TRBV20-1 with TRBJ1-1; D unclear. Trimming took off 0 bases at V and 10 bases at J, with 9 bases between the two ends. Germline CDR1 is DFQATT and CDR2 is SNEGSKA (reference sequence). CDR3 length equals 11 residues.

This clone occurred once. CDR3 residues: CASSPGSNEQFF. CDR3 in DNA: TGTGCCAGCTCACCAGGGTCCAATGAGCAGTTCTTC. The rearrangement links TRBV18 to TRBJ2-1; D not resolved. Germline V gene sequence: CDR1 KGHSH, CDR2 LQKENI. The germline V and J ends were trimmed by 2 bases and 6 bases, with 5 bases remaining between them. CDR3 length equals 12 residues.

The chain recombines TRBV21-1 with TRBJ2-7; the tabulated D call, TRBD1, remains unverified against the DNA. TRBV21-1 has pseudogene status. The CDR3 has 17 residues. CDR3 DNA sequence: TGTGCCAGCAGCAAAAGGAGGGGATTCAGGGGGGCTTGGGAGCAGTACTTC. Protein sequence: CASSKRRGFRGAWEQYF.

The chain joins TRBV10-2 to TRBJ1-2, with D perhaps matching TRBD1 (6 bases). The CDR3 runs to 14 residues. Looked up from germline, CDR1 is WSHSY and CDR2 is SAAADI. V lost 9 bases, J lost 7 bases, and 21 bases lay in between. CDR3 nucleotides: TGCGCCAGTCAACGTACAGGGTGGGAGGGTGGCTACACCTTC. Translated, it gives CASQRTGWEGGYTF.

This clone was seen a handful of times. The V and J genes are TRBV19 and TRBJ1-1; tentatively, D is TRBD1 (5 bases). V was clipped by 7 bases and J by 1 base, with 10 bases between them. Looked up from germline, CDR1 is LNHDA and CDR2 is SQIVND (reference sequence). The CDR3 has 13 amino acids. The CDR3 loop is CASTITGNTEAFF. CDR3 bases: TGTGCCAGTACCATCACAGGGAACACTGAAGCTTTCTTT.